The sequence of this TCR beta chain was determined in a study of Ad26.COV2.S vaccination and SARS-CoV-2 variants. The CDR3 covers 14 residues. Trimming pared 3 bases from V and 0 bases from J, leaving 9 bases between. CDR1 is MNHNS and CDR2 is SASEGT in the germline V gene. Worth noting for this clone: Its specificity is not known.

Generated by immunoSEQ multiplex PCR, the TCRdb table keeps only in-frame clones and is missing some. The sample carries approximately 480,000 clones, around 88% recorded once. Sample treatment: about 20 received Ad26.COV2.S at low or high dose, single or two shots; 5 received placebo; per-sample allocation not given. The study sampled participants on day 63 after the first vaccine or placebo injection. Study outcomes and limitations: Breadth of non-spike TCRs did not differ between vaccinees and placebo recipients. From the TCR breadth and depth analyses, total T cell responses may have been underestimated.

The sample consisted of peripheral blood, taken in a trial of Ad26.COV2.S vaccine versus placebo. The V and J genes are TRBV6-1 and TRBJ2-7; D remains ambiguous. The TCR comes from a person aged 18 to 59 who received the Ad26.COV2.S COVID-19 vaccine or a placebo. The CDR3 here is CASSESQNSYEQYF. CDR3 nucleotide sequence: TGTGCCAGCAGTGAGTCCCAGAACTCCTACGAGCAGTACTTC.